The clone carrying this TCR beta chain was seen at least ten times. Its matching antigen is unknown. These data are taken from a study of T cells in Graves' hyperthyroidism and ophthalmopathy. General study findings and limits: In the blood, most expanded thyroid clonotypes above 0.001 appeared as well.

The germline CDR1 and CDR2 sequences are ENHRY and SYGVKD. Trimming left V 3 bases short and J 4 bases short, with 9 bases between. CDR3 length: 13 residues. Amplification of TCR beta CDR3 regions used RNA as the template. TCR CDR3 underwent first-round RT-PCR with the HTBI primer set. TCRdb reprocessed the multiplex PCR reads via MiXCR and lists one record per CDR3 protein. The table has about 560,000 distinct CDR3 sequences, approximately 15% seen once. This sequence joins TRBV10-3 and TRBJ1-2; D unclear. This TCR was recovered from a woman between 18 and 30 years old with Graves' hyperthyroidism. Input material: blood. The CDR3 reads CAISEKPGYGYTF. DNA for the CDR3: TGTGCCATCAGTGAAAAACCCGGCTATGGCTACACCTTC.